These 27 T cell receptor beta chains were sequenced from one sample in a study of T cells in Graves' hyperthyroidism and ophthalmopathy. Amplified TCR beta CDR3 regions came from RNA transcripts. The HTBI set primed first-round TCR CDR3 RT-PCR. Each CDR3 protein gets one entry after TCRdb re-called the multiplex PCR reads with MiXCR. The sample includes 450,000 to 700,000 distinct CDR3 sequences, about 45% of them seen just once. Sequencing was performed on peripheral blood or thyroid tissue (not recorded which). These receptors all stem from a woman aged 18-30 years with Graves' hyperthyroidism.

The V and J genes are TRBV2 and TRBJ2-2, with D possibly TRBD2 on 5 matching bases. V was pared by 4 bases and J by 6 bases, with 15 bases between. CDR3 length: 15 amino acids. The germline V gene encodes CDR1 SNHLY and CDR2 FYNNEI. CDR3 sequence reads: CASSGLAKIPGELFF. For the CDR3, the DNA is TGTGCCAGCAGTGGCCTAGCCAAAATCCCCGGGGAGCTGTTTTTT.

In this sample, this clonotype turned up many times. The chain couples TRBV6-5 to TRBJ2-7; TRBD1 aligns across 9 bases. J lost 2 bases, V lost 5 bases, and 7 bases had no gene match. The CDR3 sequence is 15 residues long. Germline V gene sequence: CDR1 MNHEY, CDR2 SVGAGI. Here the CDR3 reads CASSQTGQGTYEQYF. As DNA, the CDR3 is TGTGCCAGCAGTCAGACGGGACAGGGAACCTACGAGCAGTACTTC.

The chain employs TRBV7-2 and TRBJ2-1, with TRBD2 matching 7 bases. This CDR3 region has 14 residues. Trimming cost V 2 bases and J 4 bases; bases outside gene matches: 2. The V gene's germline CDR1 is SGHTA and CDR2 FQGNSA. The CDR3 sequence is CASSLSSGYNEQFF. CDR3 sequence (DNA): TGTGCCAGCAGCTTATCTAGCGGATACAATGAGCAGTTCTTC.

J is TRBJ1-1 and V is TRBV20-1; 12 bases map to TRBD1. Germline CDR1 and CDR2: DFQATT and SNEGSKA (reference sequence). V gave up 6 bases and J gave up 3 bases; unmatched junction bases: 23. The CDR3 has 20 residues. For the CDR3, the DNA is TGCAGTGCCAGAAGGGTGAACCGGGACAGGGGGCCTCTTTGGGACACTGAAGCTTTCTTT. This gives the protein CSARRVNRDRGPLWDTEAFF.

This clonotype has just a few counts. The rearrangement uses TRBV24-1 and TRBJ2-3, with D perhaps TRBD1 or TRBD2 (11 bases each). The germline V gene encodes CDR1 KGHDR and CDR2 SFDVKD. The CDR3 has 21 residues. Trimming pared 3 bases from V and 6 bases from J, leaving 33 bases between. DNA of the CDR3: TGTGCCACCAGTGATCCCGGGACAGGGGGACATCAGACTAGCGGGAAGGATACGCAGTATTTT. This translates into CATSDPGTGGHQTSGKDTQYF.

This clonotype was seen repeatedly, ten times or more. This chain links TRBV12-3 or TRBV12-4 with TRBJ1-3, with unresolved D. Trimming took 4 bases from V and 4 from J, leaving 5 bases between them. CDR3 length equals 12 residues. The CDR3 nucleotides are TGTGCCAGCAGTTGGCCAGGAAACACCATATATTTT. This translates into CASSWPGNTIYF.

As concerns this clonotype: The junction shows a germline mismatch at one end, possibly a read error. The V gene is TRBV6-4, the J gene TRBJ2-6; possible D gene TRBD1, 6 bases. The CDR3 covers 13 residues. Looked up from germline, CDR1 is MRHNA and CDR2 is SNTAGT. The CDR3 reads CASSDSGGNVLTF. In nucleotides, the CDR3 is TGTGCCAGCAGTGACTCAGGGGGCAACGTCCTGACTTTC.

This clonotype was seen at least ten times. The CDR3 region is CASRQLGSGNTIYF. In nucleotides, the CDR3 is TGTGCCAGTAGGCAGCTTGGTTCGGGAAACACCATATATTTT. V is TRBV19 and J is TRBJ1-3; D call uncertain. V was cut by 6 bases and J by 4 bases, with 13 bases left in between. The CDR3 is 14 residues long. Germline CDR1 and CDR2: LNHDA and SQIVND (reference sequence).

This clonotype was observed many times. The rearrangement joins TRBV6-2 or TRBV6-3 to TRBJ2-5; 11 nucleotides line up with TRBD1. V shed 7 bases, J shed 6 bases, and the junction held 7 bases outside the gene matches. CDR1 is MNHEY, CDR2 SVGEGT, per germline. The CDR3 runs to 14 residues. CDR3 DNA sequence: TGTGCCAGCATCCCAGGGACAGGGGGAAAGACCCAGTACTTC. Protein product: CASIPGTGGKTQYF.

This clonotype was seen many times. The gene calls are TRBV7-3 and TRBJ1-1; the D is unclear. This CDR3 has 13 amino acids. Germline CDR1 SGHTA, CDR2 FQGTGA. Trimming took 1 base from V and 0 from J, leaving 3 bases between them. Written as DNA, the CDR3 is TGTGCCAGCAGCTTAATCGTGAACACTGAAGCTTTCTTT. It yields the protein CASSLIVNTEAFF.

This clonotype occurred many times. The chain has TRBV13 and TRBJ1-2, with 7 bases aligning to TRBD1. Per the germline V gene, CDR1 is PRHDT and CDR2 is FYEKMQ (reference sequence). V lost 9 bases and J lost 3; bases outside the gene matches: 7. This CDR3 comprises 13 residues. In DNA, the CDR3 is TGTGCCAGTTGGGACAGCATACACTATGGCTACACCTTC. Its protein is CASWDSIHYGYTF. Full variable domain (outside the CDR3, taken from reference TRBV13 and TRBJ1-2): AAGVIQSPRHLIKEKRETATLKCYPIPRHDTVYWYQQGPGQDPQFLISFYEKMQSDKGSIPDRFSAQQFSDYHSELNMSSLELGDSALYFCASWDSIHYGYTFGSGTRLTVV.

This chain joins TRBV7-3 and TRBJ2-3; weak D call: TRBD2 (6 bases). The CDR3 runs to 14 residues. V was trimmed by 2 bases and J by 7 bases, leaving 13 bases between them. Germline assignment: CDR1 SGHTA and CDR2 FQGTGA. CDR3 sequence (DNA): TGTGCCAGCAGCTTACTCGGGAGTGTCCATACGCAGTATTTT. This gives the protein CASSLLGSVHTQYF.

This clonotype was found many times. The chain is built from TRBV12-3 or TRBV12-4 and TRBJ2-5; TRBD2 matches at 9 bases. V was clipped by 7 bases and J by 4 bases; unmatched bases: 7. The CDR3 extends over 14 amino acids. In DNA, the CDR3 is TGTGCCAGCATCTCGACTAGCGGTTCAGAGACCCAGTACTTC. As protein: CASISTSGSETQYF.

This clonotype was recorded a few times. The J gene is TRBJ2-7, the V gene TRBV12-5, with 7 bases lining up with TRBD2. CDR1 and CDR2 (germline): LGHNT, FRNRAP. The J segment lost 4 bases and the V segment lost 6 bases, leaving 6 bases of the junction unmatched. CDR3 length equals 13 residues. CDR3 nucleotides: TGTGCTAGTGGCCTTCGGGGGGAATACGAGCAGTACTTC. Translated: CASGLRGEYEQYF.

The chain is built from TRBV20-1 and TRBJ1-5; 7 bases line up with TRBD1. The CDR3 has 16 amino acids. Per the germline V gene, CDR1 is DFQATT and CDR2 is SNEGSKA (reference sequence). The V segment lost 6 bases and the J segment 0 bases; nucleotides outside the gene matches: 11. The CDR3 sequence is CSARNHRGYSNQPQHF. CDR3 DNA: TGCAGTGCCAGGAATCACAGGGGATATAGCAATCAGCCCCAGCATTTT.

This clonotype was seen ten or more times. The rearrangement uses TRBV13 and TRBJ2-7; D is unresolved. From germline, CDR1 is PRHDT and CDR2 FYEKMQ (reference sequence). The CDR3 has 12 amino acids. V gave up 1 base and J gave up 4 bases, with 5 bases separating them. The CDR3 sequence is CASSLDHYEQYF. CDR3 DNA sequence: TGTGCCAGCAGCTTAGACCATTACGAGCAGTACTTC.

Ten or more counts support this clonotype. V and J are TRBV2 and TRBJ1-2; D is perhaps TRBD1 (6 bases). Germline V lookup: CDR1 SNHLY, CDR2 FYNNEI. This CDR3 comprises 12 residues. V gave up 10 bases and J gave up 6 bases, with 15 bases separating them. The CDR3 spells CATRLGGDGYTF. The CDR3 nucleotides are TGTGCCACACGGCTGGGGGGCGATGGCTACACCTTC. Full variable domain (remainder filled in from reference TRBV2 and TRBJ1-2): EPEVTQTPSHQVTQMGQEVILRCVPISNHLYFYWYRQILGQKVEFLVSFYNNEISEKSEIFDDQFSVERPDGSNFTLKIRSTKLEDSAMYFCATRLGGDGYTFGSGTRLTVV.

This clonotype was counted ten times or more. This sequence joins TRBV20-1 and TRBJ2-7; D is perhaps TRBD2 (5 bases). The ends were cut back, 6 bases at V and 7 bases at J, with 19 bases in the middle. This CDR3 is 13 amino acids long. CDR1 DFQATT and CDR2 SNEGSKA come from the germline V gene (reference sequence). The CDR3 DNA is TGCAGTGCCGTAGACTTGGAGCCGGGGGAGCAGTACTTC. Its protein product is CSAVDLEPGEQYF.

The chain carries TRBV7-9 and TRBJ1-4, with 7 bases aligning to TRBD1. CDR3 length: 17 residues. Trimming took 8 bases from V and 0 from J; bases not matched to a gene: 12. In germline, CDR1 is SEHNR, CDR2 FQNEAQ (reference sequence). CDR3 in amino acids: CASSPVAQGPTNEKLFF. The CDR3 coding sequence is TGTGCCAGCTCACCTGTGGCACAGGGGCCAACTAATGAAAAACTGTTTTTT.

Ten or more counts support this clonotype. The V and J genes are TRBV6-6 and TRBJ2-6, with D unresolved. Germline V gene data show CDR1 as MNHNY and CDR2 as SVGAGI (reference sequence). The CDR3 consists of 15 residues. Trimming left V 8 bases short and J 0 bases short, with 11 bases between. The DNA of the CDR3 is TGTGCCAGCTCGTTAGTTCTCTCTGGGGCCAACGTCCTGACTTTC. As protein: CASSLVLSGANVLTF.

Details on this clonotype: Just one base apart from a much larger clone, this may be a read error. The chain is built from TRBV2 and TRBJ2-2; either TRBD1 or TRBD2 may supply D (5 bases each). From germline, CDR1 is SNHLY and CDR2 FYNNEI. Trimming stripped 4 bases from V and 0 bases from J, with 15 bases between. The CDR3 sequence is 17 residues long. In nucleotides, the CDR3 is TGTGCCAGCAGTGTAGATACTGGGGGTCCGAACACCGGGGAGCTGTTTTTT. Translated: CASSVDTGGPNTGELFF.

The rearrangement joins TRBV3-1 to TRBJ2-5; 8 bases are shared with TRBD2. The V segment lost 3 bases and the J segment 1 base; nucleotides outside the gene matches: 4. The germline CDR1 and CDR2 sequences are LGHDT and YNNKEL (reference sequence). The length of the CDR3 is 15 residues. The CDR3 protein is CASSHGAGAQETQYF. In DNA, the CDR3 is TGTGCCAGCAGCCATGGAGCGGGAGCCCAAGAGACCCAGTACTTC.

Many counts were recorded for this clonotype. The chain carries TRBV2 and TRBJ1-4; tentative D call: TRBD1 (5 bases). The V gene lost 8 bases and the J gene lost 8 bases, with 18 bases spanning the gap. The CDR3 contains 14 residues. Germline values: CDR1 SNHLY, CDR2 FYNNEI. In nucleotides, the CDR3 is TGTGCCAGCGCGACCGGGCCTTGGGACGAAAAACTGTTTTTT. Translating gives CASATGPWDEKLFF. The full variable domain, completed using reference TRBV2 and TRBJ1-4, is EPEVTQTPSHQVTQMGQEVILRCVPISNHLYFYWYRQILGQKVEFLVSFYNNEISEKSEIFDDQFSVERPDGSNFTLKIRSTKLEDSAMYFCASATGPWDEKLFFGSGTQLSVL.

DNA for the CDR3: TGCAGTGCTAGAGGACTCGGTCGTGGCCAAGAGACCCAGTACTTC. It translates to CSARGLGRGQETQYF. The chain joins TRBV20-1 to TRBJ2-5; D uncertain. From germline, CDR1 is DFQATT and CDR2 SNEGSKA (reference sequence). V shed 1 base and J shed 1 base, with 13 bases lying between them. This CDR3 has 15 residues.

At least ten counts were recorded for this clonotype. This sequence joins TRBV6-1 and TRBJ1-2, with 7 bases fitting TRBD1. The CDR3 runs 13 residues. The germline CDR1 and CDR2 sequences are MNHNS and SASEGT. V was clipped by 6 bases and J by 4 bases; unmatched bases: 5. CDR3 in DNA: TGTGCCAGCAGGGACCGGACAGGCTATGGCTACACCTTC. Residues: CASRDRTGYGYTF.

The chain has TRBV6-5 and TRBJ2-7; possibly TRBD1 for D (7 bases). Germline CDR1 is MNHEY and CDR2 is SVGAGI. V was clipped by 2 bases and J by 5 bases, with 16 bases between them. The CDR3 is 15 amino acids. The DNA for the CDR3 is TGTGCCAGCAGTTACGGTAGCAGCAGGGGGGACGAGCAGTACTTC. Protein product: CASSYGSSRGDEQYF.

This clonotype was recorded at least ten times. CDR3 amino acids: CASSLAESRGDYGYTF. In nucleotides, the CDR3 is TGTGCCAGCAGCTTGGCCGAGAGCAGGGGCGACTATGGCTACACCTTC. This sequence joins TRBV5-8 and TRBJ1-2; D possibly corresponds to TRBD1 (6 bases). The CDR3 has 16 amino acids. V was trimmed by 0 bases and J by 3 bases, leaving 15 bases between them. CDR1 is SGHTS, CDR2 YDEGEE, per germline.